This T cell receptor beta chain was captured by sequencing in a study of T cell responses to AZD1222 COVID-19 vaccine. Study results and limitations: An increase in Spike-specific TCR breadth and depth was observed after two AZD1222 doses.

Remarks on this clone: As yet, its antigen is unknown.

Measured with immunoSEQ multiplex PCR; TCRdb has only the in-frame clones, and not every one. The table includes around 140,000 clones, about 91% detected once. The TCR was taken from an adult who received the AZD1222 COVID-19 vaccine. Sequenced here: peripheral blood, sampled 28 days after the second AZD1222 dose.

The CDR3 DNA follows: TGTGCCAGCAGTGCCCTCCCGTGGGGGGTAGAAGCTTTCTTT. It codes for CASSALPWGVEAFF. J is TRBJ1-1 and V is TRBV27; tentatively, D is TRBD1 (5 bases). The CDR3 runs 14 residues. Trimming left V 5 bases short and J 8 bases short, with 18 bases between. The germline V gene encodes CDR1 MNHEY and CDR2 SMNVEV (reference sequence).